This T cell receptor (beta chain) was recovered during a study of breast tumors, draining lymph nodes, adjacent tissues. TCRdb independently ran MiXCR on the multiplex PCR reads; one entry per CDR3 protein. The sample has 13,000 or so distinct CDR3 sequences, 50% seen once; the top ten hold 40% to 50%. This CDR3 is built from 15 residues. The germline gives CDR1 MNHEY, CDR2 SVGAGI. J gave up 3 bases and V 6 bases, and 10 bases lay outside the gene matches. This clonotype appeared many times. The chain carries TRBV6-5 and TRBJ1-2; TRBD1 agrees at 7 bases. Sequenced material: tumor-adjacent breast tissue. The clonotype originates from a female donor with breast cancer. Some clones in this sample may be carry-over from other donors' samples. As DNA, the CDR3 is TGTGCCAGCAGACCCCTTCCCCAGGGGGACTATGGCTACACCTTC. Translation gives CASRPLPQGDYGYTF.